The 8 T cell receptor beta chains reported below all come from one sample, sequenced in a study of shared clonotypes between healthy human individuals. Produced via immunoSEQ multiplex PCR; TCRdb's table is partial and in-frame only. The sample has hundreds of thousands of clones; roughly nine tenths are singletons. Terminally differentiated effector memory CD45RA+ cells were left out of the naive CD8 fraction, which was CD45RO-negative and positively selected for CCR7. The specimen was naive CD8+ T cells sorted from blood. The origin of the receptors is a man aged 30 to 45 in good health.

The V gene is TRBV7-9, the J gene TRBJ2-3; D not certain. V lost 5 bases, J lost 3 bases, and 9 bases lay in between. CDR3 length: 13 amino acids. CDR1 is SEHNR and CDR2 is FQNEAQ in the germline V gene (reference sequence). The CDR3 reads CASSPPLTDTQYF. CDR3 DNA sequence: TGTGCCAGCAGCCCCCCACTAACAGATACGCAGTATTTT.

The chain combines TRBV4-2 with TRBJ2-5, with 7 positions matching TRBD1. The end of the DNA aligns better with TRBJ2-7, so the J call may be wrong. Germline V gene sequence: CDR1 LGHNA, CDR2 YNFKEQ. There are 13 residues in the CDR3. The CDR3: CASSPGQLYEQYF. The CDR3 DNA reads TGTGCCAGCAGCCCGGGACAGCTCTACGAGCAGTACTTC.

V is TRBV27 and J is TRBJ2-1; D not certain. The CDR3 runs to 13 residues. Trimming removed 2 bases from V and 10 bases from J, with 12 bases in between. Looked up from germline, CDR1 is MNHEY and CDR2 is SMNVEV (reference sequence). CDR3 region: CASSLGLATEQFF. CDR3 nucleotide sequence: TGTGCCAGCAGTTTAGGGTTAGCCACAGAGCAGTTCTTC.

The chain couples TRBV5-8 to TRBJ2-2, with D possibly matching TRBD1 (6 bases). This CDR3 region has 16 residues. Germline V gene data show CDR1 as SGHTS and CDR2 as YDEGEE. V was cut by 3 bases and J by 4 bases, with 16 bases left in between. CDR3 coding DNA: TGTGCCAGCAGCTCCCCCCGGGACACCCTCACCGGGGAGCTGTTTTTT. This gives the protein CASSSPRDTLTGELFF.

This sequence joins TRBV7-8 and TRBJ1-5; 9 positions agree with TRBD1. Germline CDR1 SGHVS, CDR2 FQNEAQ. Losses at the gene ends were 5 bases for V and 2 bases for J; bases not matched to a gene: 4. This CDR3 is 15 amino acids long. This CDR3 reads CASSTRTGGNQPQHF. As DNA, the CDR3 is TGTGCCAGCAGCACCAGGACAGGGGGCAATCAGCCCCAGCATTTT.

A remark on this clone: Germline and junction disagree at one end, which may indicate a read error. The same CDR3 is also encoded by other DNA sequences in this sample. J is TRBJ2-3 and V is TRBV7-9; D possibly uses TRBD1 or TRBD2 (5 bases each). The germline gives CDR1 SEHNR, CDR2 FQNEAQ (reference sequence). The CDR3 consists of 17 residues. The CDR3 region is CASSFLKTVRDEDTQYF. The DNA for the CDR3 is TGCGCCAGCAGCTTCCTAAAAACTGTAAGGGACGAAGATACGCAGTATTTT.

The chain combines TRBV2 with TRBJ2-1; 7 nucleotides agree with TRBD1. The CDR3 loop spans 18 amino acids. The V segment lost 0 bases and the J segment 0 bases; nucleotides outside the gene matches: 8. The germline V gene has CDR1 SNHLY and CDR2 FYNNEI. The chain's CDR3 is CASSEALLDRYSYNEQFF. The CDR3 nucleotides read TGTGCCAGCAGTGAAGCGCTTCTGGACAGGTACTCCTACAATGAGCAGTTCTTC.

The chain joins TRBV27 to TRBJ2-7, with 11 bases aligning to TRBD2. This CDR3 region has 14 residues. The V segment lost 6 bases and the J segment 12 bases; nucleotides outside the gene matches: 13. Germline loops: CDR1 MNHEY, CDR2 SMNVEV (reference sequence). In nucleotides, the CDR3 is TGTGCCAGCAGATCTAGCGGGAGGTCCTCTAGAGTGTACTTC. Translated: CASRSSGRSSRVYF.